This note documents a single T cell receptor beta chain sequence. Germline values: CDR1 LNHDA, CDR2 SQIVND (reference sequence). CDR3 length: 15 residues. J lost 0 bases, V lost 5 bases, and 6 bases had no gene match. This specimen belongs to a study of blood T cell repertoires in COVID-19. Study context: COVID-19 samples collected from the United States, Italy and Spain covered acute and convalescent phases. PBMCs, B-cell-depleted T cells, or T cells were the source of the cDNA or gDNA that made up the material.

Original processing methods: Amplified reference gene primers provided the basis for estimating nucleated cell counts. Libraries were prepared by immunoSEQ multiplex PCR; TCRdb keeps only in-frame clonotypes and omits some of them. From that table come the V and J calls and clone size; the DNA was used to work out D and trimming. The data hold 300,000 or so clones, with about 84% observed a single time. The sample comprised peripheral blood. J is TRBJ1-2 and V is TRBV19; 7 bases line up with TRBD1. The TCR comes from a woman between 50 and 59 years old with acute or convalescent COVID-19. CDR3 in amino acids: CASSRTGVTNYGYTF. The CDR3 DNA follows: TGTGCCAGTAGTCGGACAGGCGTTACTAACTATGGCTACACCTTC.